The 31 T cell receptor beta chains below were found in one sample sequenced in a study of blood T cell repertoires in COVID-19. Produced via immunoSEQ multiplex PCR; TCRdb's table is partial and in-frame only. The data hold fewer than 250,000 clones, with roughly 87% observed a single time. The sample taken for sequencing was PBMCs or T cells enriched from blood (not recorded which). The receptor source for this set is a woman aged 25 to 39 with acute COVID-19.

This clone appeared a single time. The rearrangement uses TRBV27 and TRBJ1-4, with D unresolved. Germline CDR1 and CDR2: MNHEY and SMNVEV (reference sequence). Trimming took off 4 bases at V and 7 bases at J, with 16 bases between the two ends. The CDR3 length is 15 residues. As DNA, the CDR3 is TGTGCCAGCAGTTCCTGGCAGCCCGGAGGTGAAAAACTGTTTTTT. Translated, it gives CASSSWQPGGEKLFF.

This chain joins TRBV27 and TRBJ1-3, with a possible D match to TRBD1 (5 bases). Germline V gene sequence: CDR1 MNHEY, CDR2 SMNVEV (reference sequence). The CDR3 is 14 amino acids. V was trimmed by 4 bases and J by 4 bases, leaving 11 bases between them. CDR3 nucleotides: TGTGCCAGCAGTTACGGGGGGGTAGGAAACACCATATATTTT. This gives the protein CASSYGGVGNTIYF.

J is TRBJ2-7 and V is TRBV5-6; D gene ambiguous. With 0 bases removed from V and 3 bases from J, the gap between germline ends came to 7 bases. CDR1 SGHDT and CDR2 YYEEEE come from the germline V gene. This CDR3 is built from 13 residues. CDR3 coding DNA: TGTGCCAGCAGCTTGGAGCAGGTCTACGAGCAGTACTTC. Translation gives CASSLEQVYEQYF.

This chain links TRBV7-2 with TRBJ2-2; TRBD2 matches at 8 bases. With V trimmed by 7 bases and J by 5 bases, 9 bases remained unmatched. CDR3 length: 15 amino acids. CDR1 and CDR2 (germline): SGHTA, FQGNSA. Here the CDR3 reads CASITGGGQTGELFF. The CDR3 DNA reads TGTGCCAGCATTACCGGGGGGGGCCAGACCGGGGAGCTGTTTTTT.

Here the CDR3 reads CATSTDTQYF. Here the CDR3 DNA reads TGTGCCACCTCCACAGATACGCAGTATTTT. The chain employs TRBV7-6 and TRBJ2-3; D is undetermined. CDR1 is SGHVS, CDR2 FNYEAQ, per germline. This CDR3 region has 10 residues. V dropped 10 bases and J dropped 2 bases, with 4 bases sitting between them.

The DNA for the CDR3 is TGTGCCAGTAGCCCTATGGGGACAGAAAATGAAAAACTGTTTTTT. Translating it yields CASSPMGTENEKLFF. The genes are TRBV19 and TRBJ1-4; 7 bases line up with TRBD1. Germline V gene lookup returns CDR1 LNHDA and CDR2 SQIVND (reference sequence). This CDR3 has 15 amino acids. The V gene end was trimmed by 6 bases and the J gene end by 5 bases; junction bases not matched to a gene: 9.

This rearrangement joins TRBV12-3 or TRBV12-4 to TRBJ1-5, with D uncertain. V was cut by 3 bases and J by 5 bases, with 8 bases left in between. This CDR3 is built from 13 residues. The CDR3: CASSLEKHQPQHF. CDR3 nucleotides: TGTGCCAGCAGTTTGGAGAAACATCAGCCCCAGCATTTT.

J is TRBJ2-3 and V is TRBV7-8; D ambiguous. CDR1 and CDR2 from the germline V gene are SGHVS and FQNEAQ. V dropped 5 bases and J dropped 0 bases, with 15 bases sitting between them. The CDR3 length is 16 residues. This chain's CDR3 is CASSKAAHRSTDTQYF. The CDR3 DNA reads as TGTGCCAGCAGCAAGGCAGCGCATCGGAGCACAGATACGCAGTATTTT.

The CDR3 bases are TGTGCCAGCAGTTCCCCACCGGGGGGACTATACACCTTC. Protein sequence: CASSSPPGGLYTF. The V and J genes are TRBV28 and TRBJ1-2; weak D call: TRBD1 (5 bases). The length of the CDR3 is 13 residues. V shed 4 bases and J shed 11 bases, with 17 bases lying between them. Looked up from germline, CDR1 is MDHEN and CDR2 is SYDVKM.

This clone has more than one count but fewer than ten. The chain joins TRBV12-3 or TRBV12-4 to TRBJ1-2, with TRBD1 identical over 10 bases. With V trimmed by 5 bases and J by 8 bases, 5 bases remained unmatched. The CDR3 has 13 amino acids. The CDR3 reads CASSAGTGVGYTF. The CDR3 nucleotides read TGTGCCAGCAGTGCAGGGACAGGGGTCGGCTACACCTTC.

This chain links TRBV25-1 with TRBJ1-6; D is perhaps TRBD1 (5 bases). With 7 bases removed from V and 10 bases from J, the gap between germline ends came to 11 bases. Germline V gene sequence: CDR1 MGHDK, CDR2 SYGVNS. The CDR3 runs to 12 residues. Here the CDR3 DNA reads TGTGCCAGCACCAGGGCGGGATCACCCCTCCACTTT. It yields the protein CASTRAGSPLHF.

The chain combines TRBV19 with TRBJ2-3; D is unresolved. The V gene lost 1 base and the J gene lost 1 base, with 12 bases spanning the gap. The CDR3 is made up of 16 amino acids. Germline CDR1 and CDR2: LNHDA and SQIVND (reference sequence). In DNA, the CDR3 is TGTGCCAGTAGTATAGTTGTTAGAACGGGCACAGATACGCAGTATTTT. This gives the protein CASSIVVRTGTDTQYF.

The CDR3 DNA is TGTGCCAGCAGCTCTAGGACAGGGGGCGACTCTGGAAACACCATATATTTT. Its translation: CASSSRTGGDSGNTIYF. This chain links TRBV5-4 with TRBJ1-3; 11 bases match TRBD1. The CDR3 loop spans 17 amino acids. Germline V gene lookup returns CDR1 SGHNT and CDR2 YYREEE (reference sequence). V gave up 3 bases and J gave up 0 bases; unmatched junction bases: 5.

The chain recombines TRBV5-6 with TRBJ2-7; 7 nucleotides match TRBD1. There are 11 residues in the CDR3. Germline V lookup: CDR1 SGHDT, CDR2 YYEEEE. The trim removed 4 bases at V and 5 bases at J, leaving 0 bases unmatched. The CDR3 DNA follows: TGTGCCAGCAGCCAGGGGGACGAGCAGTACTTC. It specifies CASSQGDEQYF.

The chain links TRBV19 to TRBJ1-4; 7 positions agree with TRBD1. Germline V gives CDR1 LNHDA, CDR2 SQIVND (reference sequence). The CDR3 has 16 residues. Trimming at V came to 2 bases and at J to 5 bases, leaving 8 bases not matched to a gene. The CDR3 loop reads CASSIYYGTENEKLFF. DNA of the CDR3: TGTGCCAGTAGTATATATTACGGGACAGAGAATGAAAAACTGTTTTTT.

This rearrangement joins TRBV5-1 to TRBJ2-2; the D gene is possibly TRBD2 (6 bases). Germline CDR1 reads SGHRS; CDR2 reads YFSETQ. With 2 bases removed from V and 9 bases from J, the gap between germline ends came to 26 bases. This CDR3 has 18 amino acids. The CDR3 protein is CASSLRPLSGIGLWELFF. CDR3 DNA: TGCGCCAGCAGCTTACGCCCCCTTAGCGGAATCGGATTGTGGGAGCTGTTTTTT.

The chain is built from TRBV2 and TRBJ2-5; 7 nucleotides agree with TRBD2. This CDR3 comprises 13 residues. The V segment lost 1 base and the J segment 7 bases; nucleotides outside the gene matches: 3. Germline values: CDR1 SNHLY, CDR2 FYNNEI. The CDR3 DNA sequence: TGTGCCAGCAGTGAAGGGACTAGGAGGACCCAGTACTTC. This codes for CASSEGTRRTQYF.

V usage is TRBV7-2 and J usage is TRBJ2-3, with 8 bases aligning to TRBD1. The germline V gene encodes CDR1 SGHTA and CDR2 FQGNSA. The V segment lost 6 bases and the J segment 3 bases; nucleotides outside the gene matches: 8. CDR3 size: 15 residues. CDR3 sequence reads: CASRPDRASTDTQYF. CDR3 DNA: TGTGCCAGCAGACCGGACAGGGCTAGTACAGATACGCAGTATTTT.

The V and J genes are TRBV30 and TRBJ1-2; no reliable D call. This CDR3 has 9 residues. Germline V gene sequence: CDR1 GTSNPN, CDR2 SVGIG (reference sequence). Between the trimmed V and J ends, which lost 4 bases and 7 bases, there was a span of 4 bases. CDR3 region: CAWTSGYTF. In DNA, the CDR3 is TGTGCCTGGACTTCTGGCTACACCTTC.

This CDR3 is CASSQGPPTGRNTEAFF. CDR3 DNA sequence: TGCGCCAGCAGCCAAGGGCCCCCGACAGGGCGGAACACTGAAGCTTTCTTT. V gene TRBV4-3 combines with J gene TRBJ1-1; 7 nucleotides align to TRBD1. The germline V gene encodes CDR1 LGHNA and CDR2 YSLEER. CDR3 length: 17 amino acids. The trim removed 1 base at V and 1 base at J, leaving 9 bases unmatched.

This clone appeared once. The rearrangement uses TRBV4-1 and TRBJ1-1; no clear D. This CDR3 is 13 amino acids long. V lost 0 bases and J lost 10, with 12 bases in between. Germline loops: CDR1 MGHRA, CDR2 YSYEKL. The CDR3 spells CASSQDMGFGAFF. The CDR3 DNA follows: TGCGCCAGCAGCCAAGATATGGGCTTCGGAGCTTTCTTT.

The V gene is TRBV19, the J gene TRBJ2-7, with D hard to call. The ends were cut back, 4 bases at V and 3 bases at J, with 16 bases in the middle. The length of the CDR3 is 15 residues. Germline values: CDR1 LNHDA, CDR2 SQIVND (reference sequence). The CDR3 sequence is CASSTSSSPLYEQYF. The CDR3 region has the DNA TGTGCCAGTAGTACCTCCTCTTCCCCTCTCTACGAGCAGTACTTC.

This clone was counted once. The J gene is TRBJ1-5, the V gene TRBV19, with 7 positions matching TRBD1. Germline CDR1 LNHDA, CDR2 SQIVND (reference sequence). The CDR3 totals 15 residues. The J segment lost 4 bases and the V segment lost 5 bases, leaving 8 bases of the junction unmatched. The CDR3 loop reads CASSRGQDPNQPQHF. The CDR3 coding sequence is TGTGCCAGTAGTCGCGGACAGGACCCGAATCAGCCCCAGCATTTT.

CDR3 sequence (DNA): TGTGCCAGCAGCGTGGGGACAGGCCAATACAATGAGCAGTTCTTC. It translates to CASSVGTGQYNEQFF. This chain connects TRBV9 to TRBJ2-1, with TRBD1 identical over 8 bases. Germline V gene data show CDR1 as SGDLS and CDR2 as YYNGEE. With V trimmed by 2 bases and J by 4 bases, 5 bases remained unmatched. The CDR3 is made up of 15 amino acids.

The chain links TRBV28 to TRBJ1-2; possible D gene TRBD1, 6 bases. Trimming left V 5 bases short and J 3 bases short, with 13 bases between. CDR3 length: 14 residues. Germline V gene sequence: CDR1 MDHEN, CDR2 SYDVKM. CDR3 sequence: CASSRIPGDYGYTF. CDR3 DNA sequence: TGTGCCAGCAGTCGGATCCCAGGGGACTATGGCTACACCTTC.

The J gene is TRBJ1-2, the V gene TRBV3-1 (or the pseudogene TRBV3-2); no clear D gene. V lost 2 bases and J lost 8, with 12 bases in between. The CDR3 consists of 13 residues. CDR1 is LGHDT, CDR2 YNNKEL, per germline (reference sequence). The CDR3 region is CASSQRVNRGYTF. The CDR3 DNA sequence: TGTGCCAGCAGCCAAAGAGTGAACCGAGGCTACACCTTC.

The chain recombines TRBV6-5 with TRBJ2-1; D perhaps matches TRBD2 (6 bases). CDR1 MNHEY and CDR2 SVGAGI come from the germline V gene. The CDR3 totals 13 residues. V shed 6 bases and J shed 15 bases, with 21 bases lying between them. The CDR3 sequence: CASRQTGTYTPFF. DNA for the CDR3: TGTGCCAGCAGACAGACTGGGACTTATACCCCGTTCTTC.

V usage is TRBV5-1 and J usage is TRBJ1-4; tentative D call: TRBD1 (5 bases). Germline CDR1 is SGHRS and CDR2 is YFSETQ. Trimming took off 0 bases at V and 7 bases at J, with 13 bases between the two ends. CDR3 length: 15 amino acids. DNA for the CDR3: TGCGCCAGCAGCTTGGCGGGGGGGACTGCTGAAAAACTGTTTTTT. Its protein is CASSLAGGTAEKLFF.

The chain couples TRBV7-9 to TRBJ2-1; 7 bases fit TRBD2. Trimming at V came to 1 base and at J to 3 bases, leaving 3 bases not matched to a gene. From germline, CDR1 is SEHNR and CDR2 FQNEAQ (reference sequence). The CDR3 has 15 amino acids. CDR3 in DNA: TGTGCCAGCAGCTTAGTGGGGGGGTTCTACAATGAGCAGTTCTTC. Protein sequence: CASSLVGGFYNEQFF.

This clone has a handful of counts. This sequence joins TRBV6-5 and TRBJ1-5; 8 positions match TRBD1. Germline V gives CDR1 MNHEY, CDR2 SVGAGI. This CDR3 is 14 amino acids long. V trimming: 5 bases; J trimming: 7 bases; junction bases outside the gene matches: 7. CDR3 nucleotide sequence: TGTGCCAGCAGTCCCCGGACAGGGCGGCAGCCCCAGCATTTT. Its protein product is CASSPRTGRQPQHF.

The gene calls are TRBV5-1 and TRBJ2-3, with D possibly matching TRBD1 (6 bases). V was trimmed by 1 base and J by 4 bases, leaving 19 bases between them. The CDR3 runs to 17 residues. CDR1 is SGHRS, CDR2 YFSETQ, per germline. Written as DNA, the CDR3 is TGCGCCAGCAGCTTGAGGACAGCCCCAGGCCCCGCAGATACGCAGTATTTT. Residues: CASSLRTAPGPADTQYF. Drawing the rest from reference TRBV5-1 and TRBJ2-3, the complete variable domain is KAGVTQTPRYLIKTRGQQVTLSCSPISGHRSVSWYQQTPGQGLQFLFEYFSETQRNKGNFPGRFSGRQFSNSRSEMNVSTLELGDSALYLCASSLRTAPGPADTQYFGPGTRLTVL.